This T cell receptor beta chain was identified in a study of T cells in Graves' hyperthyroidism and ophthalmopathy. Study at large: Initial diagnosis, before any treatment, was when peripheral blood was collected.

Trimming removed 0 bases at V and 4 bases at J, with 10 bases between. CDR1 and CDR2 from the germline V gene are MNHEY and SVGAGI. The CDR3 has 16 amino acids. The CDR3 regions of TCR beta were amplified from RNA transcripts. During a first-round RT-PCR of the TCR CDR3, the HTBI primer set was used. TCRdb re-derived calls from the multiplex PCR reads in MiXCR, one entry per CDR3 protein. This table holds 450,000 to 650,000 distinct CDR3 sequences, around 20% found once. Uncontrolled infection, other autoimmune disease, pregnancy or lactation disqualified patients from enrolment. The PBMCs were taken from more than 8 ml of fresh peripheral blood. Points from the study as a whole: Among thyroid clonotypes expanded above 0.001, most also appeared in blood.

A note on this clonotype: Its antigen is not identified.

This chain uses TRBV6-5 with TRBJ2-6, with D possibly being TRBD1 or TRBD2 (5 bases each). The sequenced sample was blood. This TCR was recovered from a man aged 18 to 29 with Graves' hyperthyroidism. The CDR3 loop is CASSYSSGTGANVLTF. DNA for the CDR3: TGTGCCAGCAGTTACTCGTCAGGGACCGGGGCCAACGTCCTGACTTTC.